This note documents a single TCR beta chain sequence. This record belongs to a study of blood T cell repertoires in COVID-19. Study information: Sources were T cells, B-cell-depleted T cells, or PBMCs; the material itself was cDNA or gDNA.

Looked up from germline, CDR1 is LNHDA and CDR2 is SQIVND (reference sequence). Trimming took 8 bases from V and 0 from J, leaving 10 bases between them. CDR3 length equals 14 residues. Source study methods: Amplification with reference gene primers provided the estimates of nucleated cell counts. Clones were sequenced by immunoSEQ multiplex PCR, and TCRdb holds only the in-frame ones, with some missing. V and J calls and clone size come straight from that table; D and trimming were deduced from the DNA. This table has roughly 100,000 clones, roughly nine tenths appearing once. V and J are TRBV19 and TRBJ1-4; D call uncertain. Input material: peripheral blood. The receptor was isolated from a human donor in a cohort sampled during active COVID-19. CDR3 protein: CASSPTATNEKLFF. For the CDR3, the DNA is TGTGCCAGTTCACCAACGGCAACTAATGAAAAACTGTTTTTT.